The T cell receptor (beta chain) under discussion was sequenced for a study of T cell responses to AZD1222 COVID-19 vaccine. The V gene's germline CDR1 is SGHTA and CDR2 FQGNSA. V shed 1 base and J 10 bases; nucleotides not matched to a gene: 9. This CDR3 has 14 amino acids. The table came from immunoSEQ multiplex PCR; TCRdb's copy has only in-frame clones and leaves some out. The sample shows about 130,000 clones, about 90% of them seen only once. The sample in question was peripheral blood, obtained on day 0 of MenACWY control vaccination. The rearrangement joins TRBV7-2 to TRBJ1-1; 7 bases map to TRBD1. The sequence derives from an adult in good health. The CDR3 spells CASSLGPDRAGAFF. The CDR3 coding sequence is TGTGCCAGCAGCTTAGGCCCCGACAGGGCAGGAGCTTTCTTT.